Following are 17 T cell receptor beta chains from one sample sequenced in a study of cytomegalovirus exposure and HLA in healthy donors. Primers included in the PCR were 60 Vbeta and 13 Jbeta primers. Produced via immunoSEQ multiplex PCR; TCRdb's table is partial and in-frame only. The repertoire includes about 160,000 clones, 80% of them detected once, and less than 10% sits in the top ten. The sample consisted of PBMCs. These receptors were obtained from a man aged 18 to 29 in good health and CMV-seropositive.

The count of this clone is one. The gene calls are TRBV14 and TRBJ1-1, with D perhaps matching TRBD1 (6 bases). V was cut by 4 bases and J by 10 bases, with 16 bases left in between. This CDR3 is 13 amino acids long. Germline assignment: CDR1 SGHDN and CDR2 FVKESK. The CDR3 sequence is CASSLQGGGAAFF. The CDR3 region has the DNA TGTGCCAGCAGCCTCCAGGGAGGGGGTGCAGCTTTCTTT.

This clone was counted only a few times. The chain employs TRBV2 and TRBJ2-1; maybe TRBD1 (6 bases). Germline CDR1 and CDR2: SNHLY and FYNNEI. The CDR3 has 16 amino acids. Deletions cut 2 bases from V and 5 bases from J, with 16 bases between. The CDR3 reads CASSENGSGEHNEQFF. Here the CDR3 DNA reads TGTGCCAGCAGTGAAAATGGGTCAGGGGAACACAATGAGCAGTTCTTC.

V is TRBV11-2 and J is TRBJ1-1, with D maybe TRBD1 (5 bases). Looked up from germline, CDR1 is SGHAT and CDR2 is FQNNGV. V was cut by 0 bases and J by 6 bases, with 20 bases left in between. There are 17 residues in the CDR3. CDR3 residues: CASSLDRSLFGGAEAFF. CDR3 sequence (DNA): TGTGCCAGCAGCTTAGATCGTAGTTTGTTTGGGGGGGCTGAAGCTTTCTTT. Together with reference TRBV11-2 and TRBJ1-1, the CDR3 gives the full variable domain: EAGVAQSPRYKIIEKRQSVAFWCNPISGHATLYWYQQILGQGPKLLIQFQNNGVVDDSQLPKDRFSAERLKGVDSTLKIQPAKLEDSAVYLCASSLDRSLFGGAEAFFGQGTRLTVV.

The rearrangement joins TRBV5-4 to TRBJ2-2; weak D call: TRBD2 (6 bases). CDR1 and CDR2 (germline): SGHNT, YYREEE (reference sequence). Trimming pared 0 bases from V and 1 base from J, leaving 13 bases between. The CDR3 totals 17 residues. The CDR3 DNA is TGTGCCAGCAGCTTGGATCCGGTGGGGGGGAACACCGGGGAGCTGTTTTTT. Its protein product is CASSLDPVGGNTGELFF.

The CDR3 sequence: CASSGDGTDTEAFF. CDR3 in DNA: TGCGCCAGCAGCGGGGATGGGACAGACACTGAAGCTTTCTTT. The genes are TRBV5-1 and TRBJ1-1, with TRBD1 matching over 7 bases. The CDR3 runs 14 residues. J lost 3 bases, V lost 4 bases, and 6 bases had no gene match. Germline V lookup: CDR1 SGHRS, CDR2 YFSETQ.

V usage is TRBV13 and J usage is TRBJ2-5, with a weak D call TRBD2 (6 bases). The CDR3 runs to 16 residues. V was cut by 4 bases and J by 2 bases, with 17 bases left in between. The germline gives CDR1 PRHDT, CDR2 FYEKMQ (reference sequence). In nucleotides, the CDR3 is TGTGCCAGCAGCTCGACCGGGGGTCGGCGACAAGAGACCCAGTACTTC. Amino acid sequence: CASSSTGGRRQETQYF.

The chain carries TRBV21-1 and TRBJ2-1; TRBD2 is taken as the D call from the table, unchecked against the DNA. TRBV21-1 is a pseudogene. The CDR3 consists of 16 residues. The CDR3 loop reads CASSKFGGRAYNEQFF. DNA of the CDR3: TGTGCCAGCAGCAAATTCGGCGGGAGGGCCTATAATGAGCAGTTCTTC.

This chain uses TRBV19 with TRBJ2-7, with a weak D call TRBD1 (6 bases). Looked up from germline, CDR1 is LNHDA and CDR2 is SQIVND (reference sequence). The ends were cut back, 10 bases at V and 3 bases at J, with 13 bases in the middle. This CDR3 spans 12 amino acids. The CDR3 DNA follows: TGTGCCACTGGACAGAACCTCTACGAGCAGTACTTC. Its protein product is CATGQNLYEQYF.

Note on this clone: This CDR3 is missing its conserved last phenylalanine or tryptophan, likely due to a read error. V gene TRBV6-5 combines with J gene TRBJ1-6, with a tentative D call TRBD1 (6 bases). The length of the CDR3 is 13 residues. Trimming stripped 4 bases from V and 10 bases from J, with 11 bases between. Looked up from germline, CDR1 is MNHEY and CDR2 is SVGAGI. The CDR3 nucleotides read TGTGCCAGCAGTTTTGACAGGACGTCACCCCTCCACCTT. It is translated as CASSFDRTSPLHL.

The chain joins TRBV5-1 to TRBJ1-2; D might be TRBD1 (6 bases). Trimming left V 1 base short and J 4 bases short, with 14 bases between. The CDR3 totals 15 residues. CDR1 and CDR2 (germline): SGHRS, YFSETQ. This chain's CDR3 is CASSLWAGESYGYTF. The CDR3 bases are TGCGCCAGCAGCTTGTGGGCAGGGGAGAGCTATGGCTACACCTTC.

Only a few counts were recorded for this clone. The chain links TRBV19 to TRBJ2-3; 7 bases fit TRBD1. V gave up 7 bases and J gave up 1 base; unmatched junction bases: 5. Germline CDR1 LNHDA, CDR2 SQIVND (reference sequence). This CDR3 has 14 amino acids. The CDR3 nucleotides are TGTGCCAGTACTTCCGGACAGGGCACAGATACGCAGTATTTT. Its protein product is CASTSGQGTDTQYF.

The rearrangement joins TRBV6-5 to TRBJ1-2; a weak D match, TRBD1 (5 bases). In germline, CDR1 is MNHEY, CDR2 SVGAGI. The V end was cut by 6 bases, the J end by 4 bases, with 12 bases between. This CDR3 is built from 13 residues. The CDR3 coding sequence is TGTGCCAGCAGCCAAGGACAACTCTATGGCTACACCTTC. Its protein is CASSQGQLYGYTF.

This chain uses TRBV4-1 with TRBJ1-1, with TRBD1 matching over 7 bases. Germline CDR1 and CDR2: MGHRA and YSYEKL. This CDR3 spans 12 amino acids. J gave up 5 bases and V 3 bases, and 0 bases lay outside the gene matches. The CDR3 DNA is TGCGCCAGCAGCCACAGGGGGACTGAAGCTTTCTTT. This codes for CASSHRGTEAFF.

The chain has TRBV6-5 and TRBJ2-2; no reliable D call. Germline lookup yields CDR1 MNHEY and CDR2 SVGAGI. Trimming removed 4 bases from V and 6 bases from J, with 9 bases in between. This CDR3 comprises 13 residues. CDR3: CASSFTIPGELFF. The DNA for the CDR3 is TGTGCCAGCAGTTTTACTATTCCCGGGGAGCTGTTTTTT.

This chain uses TRBV7-6 with TRBJ2-7; no clear D gene. The CDR3 has 15 amino acids. V shed 1 base and J shed 6 bases, with 16 bases lying between them. CDR1 and CDR2 from the germline V gene are SGHVS and FNYEAQ. The CDR3 DNA is TGTGCCAGCAGCTTAGTCGACGGCAATCCAGGCGAGCAGTACTTC. Translating it yields CASSLVDGNPGEQYF.

In its sample, this clone was seen once. V and J are TRBV6-5 and TRBJ2-5; 9 positions match TRBD2. The V segment lost 2 bases and the J segment 5 bases; nucleotides outside the gene matches: 3. Germline CDR1 is MNHEY and CDR2 is SVGAGI. There are 14 residues in the CDR3. The CDR3 is CASSYGTSLETQYF. CDR3 sequence (DNA): TGTGCCAGCAGTTACGGGACTAGCCTGGAGACCCAGTACTTC.

This clone came up once. CDR3 in amino acids: CSVGETSYNEQFF. CDR3 DNA: TGCAGCGTTGGTGAGACTAGCTACAATGAGCAGTTCTTC. The chain combines TRBV29-1 with TRBJ2-1; a possible D gene is TRBD2 (6 bases). Germline CDR1 SQVTM, CDR2 ANQGSEA. Trimming cost V 4 bases and J 3 bases, with 10 bases left between them. This CDR3 is built from 13 residues.